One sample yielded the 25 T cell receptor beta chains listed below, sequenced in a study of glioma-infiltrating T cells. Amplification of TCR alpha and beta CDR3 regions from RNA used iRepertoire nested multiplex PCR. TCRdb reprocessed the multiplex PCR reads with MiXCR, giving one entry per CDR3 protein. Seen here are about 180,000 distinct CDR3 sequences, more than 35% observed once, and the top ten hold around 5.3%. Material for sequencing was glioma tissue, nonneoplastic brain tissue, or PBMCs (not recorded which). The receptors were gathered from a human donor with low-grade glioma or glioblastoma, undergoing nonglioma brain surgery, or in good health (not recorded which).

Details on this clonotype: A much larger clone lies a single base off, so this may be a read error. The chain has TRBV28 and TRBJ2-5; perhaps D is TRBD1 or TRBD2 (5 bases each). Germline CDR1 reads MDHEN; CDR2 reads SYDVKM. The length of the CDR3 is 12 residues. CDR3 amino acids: CASEGNQETKYF. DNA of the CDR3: TGTGCCAGCGAGGGGAACCAAGAGACCAAGTACTTC.

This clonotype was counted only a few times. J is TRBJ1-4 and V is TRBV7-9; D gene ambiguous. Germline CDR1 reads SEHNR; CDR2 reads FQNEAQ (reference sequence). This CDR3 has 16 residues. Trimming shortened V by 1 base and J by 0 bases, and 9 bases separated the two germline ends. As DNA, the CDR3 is TGTGCCAGCAGCTTAGTGCCAGAAGCAACTAATGAAAAACTGTTTTTT. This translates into CASSLVPEATNEKLFF.

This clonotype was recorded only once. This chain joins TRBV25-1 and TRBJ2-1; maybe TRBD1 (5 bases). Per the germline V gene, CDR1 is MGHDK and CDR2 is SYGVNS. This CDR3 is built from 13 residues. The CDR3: CAGSAPGFNEQFF. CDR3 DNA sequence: TGTGCAGGCAGTGCGCCAGGGTTCAATGAGCAGTTCTTC.

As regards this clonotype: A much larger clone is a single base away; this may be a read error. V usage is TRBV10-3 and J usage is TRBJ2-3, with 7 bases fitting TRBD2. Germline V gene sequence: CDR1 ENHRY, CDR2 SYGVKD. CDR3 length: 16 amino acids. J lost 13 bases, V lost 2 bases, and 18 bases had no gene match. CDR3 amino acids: CAISENEGGRAGTKYF. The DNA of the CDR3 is TGTGCCATCAGTGAGAATGAAGGAGGGAGGGCCGGCACGAAGTATTTT.

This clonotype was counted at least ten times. The CDR3 region is CASSLRQTIYTF. Here the CDR3 DNA reads TGTGCCAGCAGTTTACGGCAGACCATCTACACCTTC. This chain links TRBV28 with TRBJ1-2, with D unclear. V was pared by 2 bases and J by 10 bases, with 11 bases between. CDR3 length equals 12 residues. Germline V gene lookup returns CDR1 MDHEN and CDR2 SYDVKM.

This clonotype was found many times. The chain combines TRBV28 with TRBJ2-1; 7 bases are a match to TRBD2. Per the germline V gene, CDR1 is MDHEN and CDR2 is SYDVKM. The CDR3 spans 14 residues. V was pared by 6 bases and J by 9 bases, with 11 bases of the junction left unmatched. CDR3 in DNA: TGTGCCAGCAGCCCCGGTCCCCCGGGGGGTGAGCAGTTCTTC. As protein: CASSPGPPGGEQFF.

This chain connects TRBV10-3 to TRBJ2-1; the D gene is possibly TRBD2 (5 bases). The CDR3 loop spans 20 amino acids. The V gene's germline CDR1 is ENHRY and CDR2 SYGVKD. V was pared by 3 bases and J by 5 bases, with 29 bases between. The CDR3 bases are TGTGCCATCAGTGAAGTTACTAGTCCCGCCGTCGGTTTGTCCAACAATGAGCAGTTCTTC. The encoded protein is CAISEVTSPAVGLSNNEQFF.

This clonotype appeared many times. The DNA of the CDR3 is TGTGCCAGCAACCCCGACGGGACCTACAATCAGCCCCAGCATTTT. It is translated as CASNPDGTYNQPQHF. V gene TRBV27 combines with J gene TRBJ1-5; D might be TRBD1 (5 bases). The V gene's germline CDR1 is MNHEY and CDR2 SMNVEV (reference sequence). V was pared by 7 bases and J by 3 bases, with 16 bases between. CDR3 length equals 15 residues.

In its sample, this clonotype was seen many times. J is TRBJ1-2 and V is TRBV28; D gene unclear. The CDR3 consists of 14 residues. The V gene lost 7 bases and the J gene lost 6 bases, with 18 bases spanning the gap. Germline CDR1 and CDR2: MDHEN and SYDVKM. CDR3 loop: CASIVRGNLDGYTF. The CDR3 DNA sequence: TGTGCCAGCATCGTCCGGGGTAATCTGGATGGCTACACCTTC.

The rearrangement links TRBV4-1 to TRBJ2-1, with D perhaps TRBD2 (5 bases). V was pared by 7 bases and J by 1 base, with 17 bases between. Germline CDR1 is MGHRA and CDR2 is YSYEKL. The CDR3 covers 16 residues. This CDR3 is CASIQTLAVSYNEQFF. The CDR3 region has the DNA TGCGCCAGCATCCAGACCCTAGCCGTATCCTACAATGAGCAGTTCTTC.

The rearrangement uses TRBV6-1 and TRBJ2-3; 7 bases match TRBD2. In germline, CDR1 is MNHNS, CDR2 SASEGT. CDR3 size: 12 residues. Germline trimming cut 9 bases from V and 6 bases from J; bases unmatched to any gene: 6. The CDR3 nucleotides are TGTGCCAGTGGAACTAGCGAGGATACGCAGTATTTT. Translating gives CASGTSEDTQYF.

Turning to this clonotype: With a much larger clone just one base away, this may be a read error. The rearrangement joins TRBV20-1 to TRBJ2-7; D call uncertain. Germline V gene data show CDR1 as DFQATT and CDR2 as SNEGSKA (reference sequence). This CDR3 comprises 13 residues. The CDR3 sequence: CSLRQAISYEQYF. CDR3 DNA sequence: TGCAGCCTGAGGCAGGCTATCTCCTACGAGCAGTACTTC.

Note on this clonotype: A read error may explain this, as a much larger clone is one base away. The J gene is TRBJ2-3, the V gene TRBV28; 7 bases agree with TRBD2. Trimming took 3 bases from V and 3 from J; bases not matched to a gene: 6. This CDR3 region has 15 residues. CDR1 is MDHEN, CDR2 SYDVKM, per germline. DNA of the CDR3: TGTGCCAGCAGTTTGGCGGGAGAAGCAACAGATACGCAGTATTTT. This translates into CASSLAGEATDTQYF.

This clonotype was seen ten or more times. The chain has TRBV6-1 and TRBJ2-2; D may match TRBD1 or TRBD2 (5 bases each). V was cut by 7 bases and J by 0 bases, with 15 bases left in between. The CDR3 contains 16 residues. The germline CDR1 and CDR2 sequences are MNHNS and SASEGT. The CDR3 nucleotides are TGTGCCAGCACCCAGACCAGGGACGCGAACACCGGGGAGCTGTTTTTT. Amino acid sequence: CASTQTRDANTGELFF.

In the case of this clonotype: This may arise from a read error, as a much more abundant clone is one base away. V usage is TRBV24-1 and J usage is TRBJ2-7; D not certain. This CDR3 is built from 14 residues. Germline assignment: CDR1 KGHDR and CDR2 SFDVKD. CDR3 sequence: CATGDASGAYEQYF. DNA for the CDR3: TGTGCCACCGGTGATGCTTCAGGAGCCTACGAGCAGTACTTC.

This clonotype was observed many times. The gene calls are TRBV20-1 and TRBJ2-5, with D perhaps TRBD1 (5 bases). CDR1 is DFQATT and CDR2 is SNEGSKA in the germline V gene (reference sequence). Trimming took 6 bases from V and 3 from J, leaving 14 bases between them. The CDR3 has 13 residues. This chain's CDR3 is CSASKDIEETQYF. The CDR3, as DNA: TGCAGTGCCTCAAAGGACATAGAAGAGACCCAGTACTTC.

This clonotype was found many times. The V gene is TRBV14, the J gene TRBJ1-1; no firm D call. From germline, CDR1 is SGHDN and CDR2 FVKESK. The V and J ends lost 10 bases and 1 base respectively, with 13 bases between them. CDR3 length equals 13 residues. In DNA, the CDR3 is TGTGCCACTACTACAGACCCGAACACTGAAGCTTTCTTT. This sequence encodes CATTTDPNTEAFF.

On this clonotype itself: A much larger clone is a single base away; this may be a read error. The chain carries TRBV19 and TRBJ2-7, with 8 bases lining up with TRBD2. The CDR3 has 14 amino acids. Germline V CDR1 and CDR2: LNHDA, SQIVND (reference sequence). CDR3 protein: CDSSRGGSDYEQYF. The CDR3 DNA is TGTGACAGTAGCCGGGGGGGCTCGGACTACGAGCAGTACTTC.

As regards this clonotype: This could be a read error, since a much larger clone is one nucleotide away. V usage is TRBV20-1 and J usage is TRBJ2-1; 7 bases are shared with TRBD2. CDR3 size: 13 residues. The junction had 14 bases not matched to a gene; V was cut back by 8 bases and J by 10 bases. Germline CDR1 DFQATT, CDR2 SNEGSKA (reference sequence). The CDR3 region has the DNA TGCAGTCGTCCGGGACTACCGGGAGAAGAGCAGTTCTTC. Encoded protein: CSRPGLPGEEQFF.

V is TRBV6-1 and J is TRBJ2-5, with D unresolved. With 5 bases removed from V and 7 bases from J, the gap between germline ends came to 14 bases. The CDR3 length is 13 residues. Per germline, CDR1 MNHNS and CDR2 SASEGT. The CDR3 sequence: CASSPVTSGTQYF. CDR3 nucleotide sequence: TGTGCCAGCAGTCCCGTGACTTCCGGGACCCAGTACTTC.

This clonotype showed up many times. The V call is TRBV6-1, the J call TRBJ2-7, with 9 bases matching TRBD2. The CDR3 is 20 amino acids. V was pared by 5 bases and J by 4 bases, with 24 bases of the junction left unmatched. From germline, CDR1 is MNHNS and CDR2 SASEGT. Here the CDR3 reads CASSRPISAGLAGTVYEQYF. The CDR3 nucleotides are TGTGCCAGCAGTCGCCCCATAAGTGCTGGTCTAGCGGGGACGGTTTACGAGCAGTACTTC.

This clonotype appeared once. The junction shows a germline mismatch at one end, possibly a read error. The CDR3 is CAISGSSNEQLF. The CDR3 coding sequence is TGTGCCATCAGCGGGAGCTCCAATGAGCAGCTCTTC. The chain combines TRBV10-3 with TRBJ2-1; weak D call: TRBD2 (6 bases). Germline CDR1 reads ENHRY; CDR2 reads SYGVKD. The CDR3 runs 12 residues.

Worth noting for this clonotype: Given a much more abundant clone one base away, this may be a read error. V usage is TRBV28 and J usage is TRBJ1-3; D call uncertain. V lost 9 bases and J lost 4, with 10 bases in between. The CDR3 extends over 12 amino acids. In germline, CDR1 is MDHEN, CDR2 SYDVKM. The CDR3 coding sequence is TGTGCCAGGAGCGCGTCCGGAAACACCATATATTTT. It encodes CARSASGNTIYF.

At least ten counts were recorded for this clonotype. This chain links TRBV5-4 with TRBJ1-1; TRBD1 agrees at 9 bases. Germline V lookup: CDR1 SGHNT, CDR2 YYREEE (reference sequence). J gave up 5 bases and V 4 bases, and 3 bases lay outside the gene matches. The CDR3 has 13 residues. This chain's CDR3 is CASSKTGGTEAFF. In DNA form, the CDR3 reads TGTGCCAGCAGCAAGACAGGGGGAACTGAAGCTTTCTTT.

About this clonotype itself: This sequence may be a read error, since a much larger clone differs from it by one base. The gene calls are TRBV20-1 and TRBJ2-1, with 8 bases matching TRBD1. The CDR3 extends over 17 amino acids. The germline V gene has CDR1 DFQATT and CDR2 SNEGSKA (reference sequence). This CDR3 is CSARARGLDRSFNEQLF. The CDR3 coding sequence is TGCAGTGCTAGAGCCAGGGGGCTTGATCGGAGTTTCAATGAGCAGCTCTTC.